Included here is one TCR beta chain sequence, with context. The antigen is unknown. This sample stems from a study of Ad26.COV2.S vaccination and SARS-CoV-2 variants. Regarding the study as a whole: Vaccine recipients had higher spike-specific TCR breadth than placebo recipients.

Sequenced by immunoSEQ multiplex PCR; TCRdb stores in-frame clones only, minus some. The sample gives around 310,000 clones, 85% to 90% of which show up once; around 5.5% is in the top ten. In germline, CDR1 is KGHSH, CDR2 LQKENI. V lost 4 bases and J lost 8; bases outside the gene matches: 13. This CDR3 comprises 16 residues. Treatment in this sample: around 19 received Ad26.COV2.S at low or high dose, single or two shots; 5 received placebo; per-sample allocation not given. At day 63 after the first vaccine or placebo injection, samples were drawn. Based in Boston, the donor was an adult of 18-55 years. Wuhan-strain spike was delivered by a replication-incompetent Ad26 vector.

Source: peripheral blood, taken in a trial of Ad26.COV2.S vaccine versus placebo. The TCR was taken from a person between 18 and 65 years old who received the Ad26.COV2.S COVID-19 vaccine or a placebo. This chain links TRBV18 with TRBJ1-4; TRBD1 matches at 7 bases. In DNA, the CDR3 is TGTGCCAGCTCACTATTAGGGGCGACAGGGAACGAAAAACTGTTTTTT. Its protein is CASSLLGATGNEKLFF.